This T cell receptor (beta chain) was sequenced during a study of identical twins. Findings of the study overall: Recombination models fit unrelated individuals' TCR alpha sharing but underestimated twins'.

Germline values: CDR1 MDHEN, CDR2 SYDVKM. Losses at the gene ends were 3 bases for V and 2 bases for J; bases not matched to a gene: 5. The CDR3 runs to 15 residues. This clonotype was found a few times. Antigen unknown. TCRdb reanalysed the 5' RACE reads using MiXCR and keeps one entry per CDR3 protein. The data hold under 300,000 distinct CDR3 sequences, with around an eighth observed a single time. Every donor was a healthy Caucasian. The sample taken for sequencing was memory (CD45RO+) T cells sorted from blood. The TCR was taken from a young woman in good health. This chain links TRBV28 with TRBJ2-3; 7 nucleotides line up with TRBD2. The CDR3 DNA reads TGTGCCAGCAGTTTCCCAGCGGGATACACAGATACGCAGTATTTT. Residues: CASSFPAGYTDTQYF.